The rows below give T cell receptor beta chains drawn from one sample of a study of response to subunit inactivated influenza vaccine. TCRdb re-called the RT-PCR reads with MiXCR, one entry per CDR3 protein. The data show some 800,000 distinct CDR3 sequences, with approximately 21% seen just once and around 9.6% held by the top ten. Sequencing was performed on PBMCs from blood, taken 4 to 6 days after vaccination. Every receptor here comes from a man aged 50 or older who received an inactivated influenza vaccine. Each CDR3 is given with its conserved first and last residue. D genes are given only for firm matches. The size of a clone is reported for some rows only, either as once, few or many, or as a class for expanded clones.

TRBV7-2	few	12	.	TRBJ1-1	CASSLEWGQAFF	TGTGCCAGCAGCTTAGAATGGGGTCAAGCTTTCTTT
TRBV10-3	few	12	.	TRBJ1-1	CAISSVNTEAFF	TGTGCCATCAGTTCAGTGAACACTGAAGCTTTCTTT
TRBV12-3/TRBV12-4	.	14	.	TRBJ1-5	CASSGGEGGQPQHF	TGTGCTAGCAGTGGGGGCGAGGGGGGTCAGCCCCAGCATTTT
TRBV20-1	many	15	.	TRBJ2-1	CSGIPYSVPGNEQFF	TGCAGTGGAATACCCTATAGCGTCCCGGGCAATGAGCAGTTCTTC
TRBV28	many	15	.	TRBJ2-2	CASSLGRRNTGELFF	TGTGCCAGCAGTTTAGGTCGCAGGAACACCGGGGAGCTGTTTTTT
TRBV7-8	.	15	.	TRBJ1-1	CASSLIGPMNTEAFF	TGTGCCAGCAGCTTAATAGGCCCTATGAACACTGAAGCTTTCTTT
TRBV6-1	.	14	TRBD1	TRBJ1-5	CASSHTGVGQPQHF	TGTGCCAGCAGTCATACAGGGGTCGGTCAGCCCCAGCATTTT
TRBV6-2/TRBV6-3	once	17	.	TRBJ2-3	CASSYLYGEGAPDTQYF	TGTGCCAGCAGTTACCTCTACGGGGAAGGGGCCCCAGATACGCAGTATTTT
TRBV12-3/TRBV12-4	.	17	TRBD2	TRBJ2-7	CASSSGLAGGPGYEQYF	TGTGCCAGCAGCTCGGGGCTAGCGGGAGGGCCTGGGTACGAGCAGTACTTC
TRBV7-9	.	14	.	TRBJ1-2	CASSQTGRNYGYTF	TGTGCCAGCAGCCAAACGGGACGGAACTATGGCTACACCTTC
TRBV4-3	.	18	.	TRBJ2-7	CASSQDSRNRVTTYEQYF	TGCGCCAGCAGCCAAGATAGTAGAAACAGGGTCACCACCTACGAGCAGTACTTC
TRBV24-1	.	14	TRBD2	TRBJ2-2	CATSALGGTGELFF	TGTGCCACCAGTGCGCTGGGGGGGACCGGGGAGCTGTTTTTT
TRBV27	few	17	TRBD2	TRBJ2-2	CASSDSLTSGGTGELFF	TGTGCCAGCAGTGACTCCCTTACTAGCGGAGGGACCGGGGAGCTGTTTTTT
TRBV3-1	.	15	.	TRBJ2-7	CASSQGRHTASEQYF	TGTGCCAGCAGCCAAGGGCGCCATACGGCGAGTGAGCAGTACTTC
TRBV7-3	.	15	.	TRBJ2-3	CASSPRLGNTDTQYF	TGTGCCAGCAGCCCCCGACTAGGTAACACAGATACGCAGTATTTT
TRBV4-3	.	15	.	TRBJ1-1	CASSQGPKGSIEAFF	TGCGCCAGCAGCCAAGGTCCCAAGGGGAGCATTGAAGCTTTCTTT
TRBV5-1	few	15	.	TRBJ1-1	CASSLEGALGTEAFF	TGCGCCAGCAGCTTGGAAGGGGCACTGGGGACTGAAGCTTTCTTT
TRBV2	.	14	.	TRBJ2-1	CASIGSTGESEQFF	TGTGCCAGCATAGGATCTACGGGAGAGAGTGAGCAGTTCTTC
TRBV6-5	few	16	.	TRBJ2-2	CASSYLNTVDTGELFF	TGTGCCAGCAGTTACTTGAACACAGTCGACACCGGGGAGCTGTTTTTT
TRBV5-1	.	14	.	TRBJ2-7	CASTSEGYSYEQYF	TGCGCTAGCACCTCTGAAGGGTACTCCTACGAGCAGTACTTC
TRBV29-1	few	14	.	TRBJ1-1	CSSGGGGVNTEAFF	TGCAGCTCTGGAGGCGGAGGGGTGAACACTGAAGCTTTCTTT
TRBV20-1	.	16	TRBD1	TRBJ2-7	CSARGKNRGSSYEQYF	TGCAGTGCTAGAGGTAAAAACAGGGGGAGCTCCTACGAGCAGTACTTC
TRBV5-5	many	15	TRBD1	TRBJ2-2	CASSLAGTATGELFF	TGTGCCAGCAGTTTAGCCGGGACAGCAACCGGGGAGCTGTTTTTT
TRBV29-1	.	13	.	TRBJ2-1	CSVASSSYNEQFF	TGCAGCGTTGCGAGCAGCTCCTACAATGAGCAGTTCTTC
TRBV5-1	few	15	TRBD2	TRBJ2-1	CASSKTSGTYNEQFF	TGCGCCAGCAGCAAGACTAGCGGGACTTACAATGAGCAGTTCTTC
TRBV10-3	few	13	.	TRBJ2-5	CAISASGLETQYF	TGTGCCATCAGTGCATCGGGGTTGGAGACCCAGTACTTC
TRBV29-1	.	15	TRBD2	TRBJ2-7	CSVEDLRETSYEQYF	TGCAGCGTTGAGGACTTGCGGGAGACCTCCTACGAGCAGTACTTC
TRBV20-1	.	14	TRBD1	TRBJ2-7	CSARTGGPPYEQYF	TGCAGTGCCAGAACAGGGGGCCCCCCCTACGAGCAGTACTTC
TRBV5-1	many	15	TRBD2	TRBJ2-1	CASSPGLASYNEQFF	TGCGCCAGCAGCCCGGGACTAGCGTCCTACAATGAGCAGTTCTTC